This entry lists 12 T cell receptor beta chains sequenced from one sample in a study of T cell repertoires in cytomegalovirus infection. One entry per CDR3 protein results from TCRdb running MiXCR on the reads. This table holds fewer than 1,000,000 distinct CDR3 sequences, 31% found once. No cognate antigen is known for these TCRs. Specimen: cultured CD8+ T cells from PBMCs, collected from culture after CMV antigen stimulation. Receptors were obtained from a human donor in good health (CMV status not recorded). Some clones in this sample may be carry-over from other donors' samples.

This clonotype was counted a few times. The rearrangement joins TRBV6-6 to TRBJ1-6; the match to TRBD1 covers 10 bases. Germline CDR1 reads MNHNY; CDR2 reads SVGAGI (reference sequence). V lost 2 bases to trimming and J lost 8 bases; unmatched junction nucleotides: 3. The CDR3 runs to 15 residues. Written as DNA, the CDR3 is TGTGCCAGCAGTTACGGGGGGACAGGGGATTCACCCCTCCACTTT. Translated: CASSYGGTGDSPLHF.

The chain couples TRBV7-9 to TRBJ2-2; 9 bases match TRBD2. Losses at the gene ends were 7 bases for V and 3 bases for J; bases not matched to a gene: 9. CDR1 and CDR2 from the germline V gene are SEHNR and FQNEAQ (reference sequence). CDR3 length: 16 amino acids. The CDR3 region is CASIPLTSGDTGELFF. CDR3 DNA: TGTGCCAGCATCCCCCTGACTAGCGGCGACACCGGGGAGCTGTTTTTT.

The chain combines TRBV4-1 with TRBJ1-2; D may be TRBD1 (6 bases). Between the trimmed V and J ends, which lost 2 bases and 6 bases, there was a span of 13 bases. The CDR3 covers 14 residues. Per germline, CDR1 MGHRA and CDR2 YSYEKL. The CDR3 loop reads CASSQKGGLDGYTF. For the CDR3, the DNA is TGCGCCAGCAGCCAAAAAGGGGGATTGGATGGCTACACCTTC.

This clonotype appeared a few times. The chain joins TRBV5-5 to TRBJ1-1; D gene unclear. The CDR3 sequence is 15 residues long. Trimming took off 0 bases at V and 1 base at J, with 10 bases between the two ends. In germline, CDR1 is SGHKS, CDR2 YYEKEE (reference sequence). The CDR3 loop is CASSLVFAGNTEAFF. The CDR3 DNA reads TGTGCCAGCAGCTTGGTATTCGCGGGGAACACTGAAGCTTTCTTT.

The chain links TRBV6-5 to TRBJ2-5, with D possibly matching TRBD2 (6 bases). Between the trimmed V and J ends, which lost 4 bases and 1 base, there was a span of 13 bases. Looked up from germline, CDR1 is MNHEY and CDR2 is SVGAGI. This CDR3 spans 15 amino acids. For the CDR3, the DNA is TGTGCCAGCAGTTCCTACGGGGGTTTCCAAGAGACCCAGTACTTC. This translates into CASSSYGGFQETQYF.

CDR3 sequence (DNA): TGTGCCAGTAGTATAGATGGGACAGCATACAATGAGCAGTTCTTC. Amino acid sequence: CASSIDGTAYNEQFF. The V and J genes are TRBV19 and TRBJ2-1, with 7 bases fitting TRBD1. J gave up 4 bases and V 0 bases, and 3 bases lay outside the gene matches. The CDR3 length is 15 residues. Germline CDR1 LNHDA, CDR2 SQIVND (reference sequence). The full variable domain, with the rest looked up from reference TRBV19 and TRBJ2-1, is DGGITQSPKYLFRKEGQNVTLSCEQNLNHDAMYWYRQDPGQGLRLIYYSQIVNDFQKGDIAEGYSVSREKKESFPLTVTSAQKNPTAFYLCASSIDGTAYNEQFFGPGTRLTVL.

The chain employs TRBV27 and TRBJ2-7; D possibly corresponds to TRBD1 (6 bases). Germline V gene data show CDR1 as MNHEY and CDR2 as SMNVEV (reference sequence). The CDR3 consists of 14 residues. V gave up 6 bases and J gave up 3 bases, with 15 bases separating them. The CDR3 protein is CASRAQGSIYEQYV. As DNA, the CDR3 is TGTGCCAGCAGAGCCCAGGGGAGCATCTACGAGCAGTACGTC.

Comments on this clonotype: A much larger clone sits a single nucleotide away, making a read error possible. CDR3: CVSSAKSLVTEAFF. The CDR3 DNA is TGTGTCAGCAGCGCGAAATCACTGGTCACTGAAGCTTTCTTT. This chain uses TRBV7-8 with TRBJ1-1; D remains ambiguous. This CDR3 has 14 residues. Germline CDR1 SGHVS, CDR2 FQNEAQ.

A few counts support this clonotype. V is TRBV14 and J is TRBJ1-2; no reliable D call. The CDR3 loop spans 14 amino acids. Germline lookup yields CDR1 SGHDN and CDR2 FVKESK. Between the trimmed V and J ends, which lost 4 bases and 8 bases, there was a span of 17 bases. This CDR3 reads CASSRQEEGYGYTF. The CDR3 nucleotides are TGTGCCAGCAGCCGGCAGGAGGAGGGATACGGCTACACCTTC.

The V gene is TRBV10-3, the J gene TRBJ2-1; 9 bases fit TRBD2. The V segment lost 11 bases and the J segment 3 bases; nucleotides outside the gene matches: 11. The length of the CDR3 is 15 residues. The germline V gene encodes CDR1 ENHRY and CDR2 SYGVKD. In DNA form, the CDR3 reads TGTGCCTCAGGGTCGGCGGGGGGGAGCTACAATGAGCAGTTCTTC. Residues: CASGSAGGSYNEQFF.

The J gene is TRBJ2-1, the V gene TRBV5-4; the D is unclear. V lost 3 bases, J lost 6 bases, and 7 bases lay in between. CDR1 is SGHNT and CDR2 is YYREEE in the germline V gene (reference sequence). The CDR3 is made up of 12 amino acids. The CDR3 coding sequence is TGTGCCAGCAGCTCACCCACCAATGAGCAGTTCTTC. Translating gives CASSSPTNEQFF.

The chain has TRBV10-3 and TRBJ1-2; D not resolved. CDR1 and CDR2 from the germline V gene are ENHRY and SYGVKD. Trimming stripped 4 bases from V and 4 bases from J, with 19 bases between. This CDR3 region has 16 residues. CDR3 bases: TGTGCCATCAGTGCCACTCCGACGGGAATAAGCTATGGCTACACCTTC. Amino acid sequence: CAISATPTGISYGYTF.